The 13 T cell receptor beta chains presented below share a single source sample, sequenced in a study of graft-versus-host responses after intestinal transplantation. Assay: immunoSEQ multiplex PCR; the TCRdb copy retains only in-frame clones and omits some. The sample consists of 23,000 or so clones, 90% to 95% of them appearing once. This specimen was PBMCs, taken nearly 31 days after intestinal transplant. These TCRs come from a human patient who received an intestinal transplant, so some T cells may come from the graft donor.

The gene calls are TRBV2 and TRBJ2-7, with a tentative D call TRBD1 (5 bases). CDR3 size: 13 residues. Germline-derived CDR1 and CDR2 are SNHLY and FYNNEI. V lost 0 bases to trimming and J lost 6 bases, with 9 bases between them. For the CDR3, the DNA is TGTGCCAGCAGTGAAGCGGACACCTCCGAGCAGTACTTC. Encoded protein: CASSEADTSEQYF.

This clone occurred a few times. The rearrangement links TRBV5-1 to TRBJ2-2; the match to TRBD2 covers 8 bases. This CDR3 spans 16 amino acids. Unmatched junction bases numbered 4, after V lost 3 bases and J lost 0 bases. The germline gives CDR1 SGHRS, CDR2 YFSETQ. The CDR3 nucleotides read TGCGCCAGCAGCTCGTCAGCGGGGGCGAACACCGGGGAGCTGTTTTTT. Translating it yields CASSSSAGANTGELFF.

V usage is TRBV5-1 and J usage is TRBJ1-1; TRBD1 agrees at 8 bases. This CDR3 comprises 16 residues. Germline-derived CDR1 and CDR2 are SGHRS and YFSETQ. After removal of 3 bases from V and 1 base from J, the junction contained 8 bases not matched to a gene. The CDR3 reads CASSWGQGAGNTEAFF. CDR3 sequence (DNA): TGCGCCAGCAGCTGGGGGCAGGGGGCAGGGAACACTGAAGCTTTCTTT.

The V gene is TRBV9, the J gene TRBJ2-2; 7 bases line up with TRBD2. This CDR3 is 16 amino acids long. V shed 2 bases and J 6 bases; nucleotides not matched to a gene: 10. Germline values: CDR1 SGDLS, CDR2 YYNGEE. The CDR3 bases are TGTGCCAGCAGCGTCCCTCCGACTAGCTTTGCCGGGGAGCTGTTTTTT. It encodes CASSVPPTSFAGELFF.

Turning to this clone: The junction does not match germline at one end; this may be a read error. The V gene is TRBV6-1, the J gene TRBJ2-7; possible D gene TRBD1, 6 bases. The CDR3 length is 16 residues. Germline V lookup: CDR1 MNHNS, CDR2 SASEGT. CDR3 amino acids: CASSKAGTRAPYEQYF. For the CDR3, the DNA is TGTGCCAGCAGTAAAGCCGGGACACGGGCCCCCTACGAGCAGTACTTC.

The V and J genes are TRBV2 and TRBJ1-1, with D perhaps matching TRBD1 (6 bases). The V gene lost 8 bases and the J gene lost 2 bases, with 18 bases spanning the gap. The CDR3 length is 15 residues. In germline, CDR1 is SNHLY, CDR2 FYNNEI. The CDR3 reads CASLDSWGGNTEAFF. The CDR3 region has the DNA TGTGCCAGCCTCGACTCCTGGGGGGGCAACACTGAAGCTTTCTTT.

The V gene is TRBV2, the J gene TRBJ2-5, with D possibly TRBD2 on 5 matching bases. The V and J ends lost 4 bases and 4 bases respectively, with 16 bases between them. Germline lookup yields CDR1 SNHLY and CDR2 FYNNEI. There are 15 residues in the CDR3. The CDR3 sequence: CASSGFRGSGETQYF. DNA of the CDR3: TGTGCCAGCAGTGGCTTTCGTGGAAGCGGAGAGACCCAGTACTTC.

V gene TRBV11-2 combines with J gene TRBJ1-1; 9 bases line up with TRBD1. Trimming removed 6 bases from V and 6 bases from J; junction bases left unmatched: 5. Per germline, CDR1 SGHAT and CDR2 FQNNGV. The length of the CDR3 is 13 residues. The CDR3 DNA reads as TGTGCCAGCAGGGTACAGGGGGCATCTGAAGCTTTCTTT. Its protein product is CASRVQGASEAFF.

The genes are TRBV30 and TRBJ2-3; perhaps TRBD2 as D (6 bases). In germline, CDR1 is GTSNPN, CDR2 SVGIG (reference sequence). Between the trimmed V and J ends, which lost 2 bases and 3 bases, there was a span of 15 bases. CDR3 size: 15 residues. CDR3 residues: CAWSSHPGRTDTQYF. The CDR3 DNA is TGTGCCTGGAGTTCCCATCCAGGGAGGACAGATACGCAGTATTTT. Complete variable domain (other parts from reference TRBV30 and TRBJ2-3): SQTIHQWPATLVQPVGSPLSLECTVEGTSNPNLYWYRQAAGRGLQLLFYSVGIGQISSEVPQNLSASRPQDRQFILSSKKLLLSDSGFYLCAWSSHPGRTDTQYFGPGTRLTVL.

This chain uses TRBV6-1 with TRBJ1-5; 11 bases align to TRBD1. CDR3 length: 16 residues. CDR1 is MNHNS, CDR2 SASEGT, per germline. V lost 4 bases to trimming and J lost 6 bases; unmatched junction nucleotides: 8. DNA for the CDR3: TGTGCCAGCAGTGCCGGTGGGACAGGGGGTTTTCAGCCCCAGCATTTT. Residues: CASSAGGTGGFQPQHF.

This sequence joins TRBV2 and TRBJ1-1; no clear D. The CDR3 totals 15 residues. Germline V gene data show CDR1 as SNHLY and CDR2 as FYNNEI. Trimming took 5 bases from V and 3 from J, leaving 16 bases between them. The CDR3: CASSLLPFEYTEAFF. In DNA form, the CDR3 reads TGTGCCAGCAGTCTCCTGCCCTTCGAATACACTGAAGCTTTCTTT. The full variable domain, its missing parts supplied by reference TRBV2 and TRBJ1-1, is EPEVTQTPSHQVTQMGQEVILRCVPISNHLYFYWYRQILGQKVEFLVSFYNNEISEKSEIFDDQFSVERPDGSNFTLKIRSTKLEDSAMYFCASSLLPFEYTEAFFGQGTRLTVV.

The chain uses TRBV11-2 and TRBJ2-7; D possibly corresponds to TRBD2 (7 bases). Trimming left V 4 bases short and J 4 bases short, with 20 bases between. Per the germline V gene, CDR1 is SGHAT and CDR2 is FQNNGV. The CDR3 contains 16 residues. CDR3 protein: CASSSPGIAGAYEQYF. Written as DNA, the CDR3 is TGTGCCAGCAGCTCCCCGGGTATCGCGGGGGCTTACGAGCAGTACTTC. The variable domain in full, completed from reference TRBV11-2 and TRBJ2-7, reads EAGVAQSPRYKIIEKRQSVAFWCNPISGHATLYWYQQILGQGPKLLIQFQNNGVVDDSQLPKDRFSAERLKGVDSTLKIQPAKLEDSAVYLCASSSPGIAGAYEQYFGPGTRLTVT.

This clone has a single count. The V and J genes are TRBV2 and TRBJ2-2, with D possibly being TRBD2 (6 bases). Germline CDR1 and CDR2: SNHLY and FYNNEI. V was trimmed by 2 bases and J by 2 bases, leaving 15 bases between them. The length of the CDR3 is 17 residues. The CDR3 here is CASSEYRLAYNTGELFF. The CDR3 nucleotides are TGTGCCAGCAGTGAATATAGGCTAGCGTACAACACCGGGGAGCTGTTTTTT. Full variable domain (outside the CDR3, taken from reference TRBV2 and TRBJ2-2): EPEVTQTPSHQVTQMGQEVILRCVPISNHLYFYWYRQILGQKVEFLVSFYNNEISEKSEIFDDQFSVERPDGSNFTLKIRSTKLEDSAMYFCASSEYRLAYNTGELFFGEGSRLTVL.